The T cell receptor beta chain under discussion was sequenced for a study of cytomegalovirus exposure and HLA in healthy donors. As for the study in general: Among several hundred genotyped donors, roughly 80% fell in the Caucasian-associated ancestry cluster.

Looked up from germline, CDR1 is GTSNPN and CDR2 is SVGIG (reference sequence). V lost 4 bases to trimming and J lost 5 bases, with 17 bases between them. This CDR3 region has 15 residues. The PCR made use of 60 Vbeta and 13 Jbeta primers. Clones were read by immunoSEQ multiplex PCR, and TCRdb kept only the in-frame ones, dropping some. Here the sample spans 120,000 or so clones, around three quarters being singletons. Sequenced sample: PBMCs. The chain carries TRBV30 and TRBJ2-2; TRBD1 is a possible D gene (5 bases). The clonotype was recovered from a woman in her 50s in good health and CMV-seronegative. CDR3 residues: CAWISRKTETGELFF. In DNA form, the CDR3 reads TGTGCCTGGATCTCGAGGAAGACAGAGACCGGGGAGCTGTTTTTT.